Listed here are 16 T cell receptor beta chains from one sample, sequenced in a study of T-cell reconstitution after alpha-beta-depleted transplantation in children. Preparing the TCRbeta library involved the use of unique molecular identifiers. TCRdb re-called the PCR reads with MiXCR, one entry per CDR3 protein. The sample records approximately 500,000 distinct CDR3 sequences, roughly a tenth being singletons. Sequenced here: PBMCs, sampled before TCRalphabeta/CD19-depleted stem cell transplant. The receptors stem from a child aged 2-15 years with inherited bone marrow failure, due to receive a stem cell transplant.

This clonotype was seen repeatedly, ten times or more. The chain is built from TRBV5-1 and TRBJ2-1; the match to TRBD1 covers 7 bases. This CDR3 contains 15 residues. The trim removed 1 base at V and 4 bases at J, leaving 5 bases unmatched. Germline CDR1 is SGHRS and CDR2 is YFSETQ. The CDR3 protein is CASSLSGTEYNEQFF. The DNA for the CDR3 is TGCGCCAGCAGCTTGTCGGGGACAGAATACAATGAGCAGTTCTTC.

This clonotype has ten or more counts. CDR3 in amino acids: CASSQIWKEADTQYF. The CDR3 nucleotides are TGCGCCAGCAGCCAAATCTGGAAGGAGGCAGATACGCAGTATTTT. The V and J genes are TRBV4-3 and TRBJ2-3; D might be TRBD2 (5 bases). Germline CDR1 is LGHNA and CDR2 is YSLEER. With 2 bases removed from V and 4 bases from J, the gap between germline ends came to 13 bases. The CDR3 runs to 15 residues.

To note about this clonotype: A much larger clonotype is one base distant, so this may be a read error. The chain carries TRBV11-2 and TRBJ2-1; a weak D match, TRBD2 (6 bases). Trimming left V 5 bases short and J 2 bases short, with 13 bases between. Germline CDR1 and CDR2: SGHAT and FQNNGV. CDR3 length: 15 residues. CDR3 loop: CASSQRRAPYNEQFF. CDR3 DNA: TGTGCCAGCAGCCAGAGGAGGGCCCCCTACAATGAGCAGTTCTTC.

The CDR3 sequence: CAISETSGGVYEQYF. For the CDR3, the DNA is TGTGCCATCAGTGAGACTAGCGGGGGGGTCTACGAGCAGTACTTC. The genes are TRBV10-3 and TRBJ2-7; TRBD2 matches at 13 bases. Looked up from germline, CDR1 is ENHRY and CDR2 is SYGVKD. The V segment lost 2 bases and the J segment 3 bases; nucleotides outside the gene matches: 1. The CDR3 covers 15 residues.

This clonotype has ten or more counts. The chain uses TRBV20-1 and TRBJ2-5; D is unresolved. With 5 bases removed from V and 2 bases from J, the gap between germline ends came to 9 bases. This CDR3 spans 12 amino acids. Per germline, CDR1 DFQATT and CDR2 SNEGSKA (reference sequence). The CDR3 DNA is TGCAGTGCTGGAAAACCACAAGAGACCCAGTACTTC. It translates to CSAGKPQETQYF.

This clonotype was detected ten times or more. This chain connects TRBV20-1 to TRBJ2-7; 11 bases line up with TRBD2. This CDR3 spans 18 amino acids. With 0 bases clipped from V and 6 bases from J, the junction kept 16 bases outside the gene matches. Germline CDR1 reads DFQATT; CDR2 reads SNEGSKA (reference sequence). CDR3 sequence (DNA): TGCAGTGCTAGAGATCTCTTGACTAGCGGGATGTGGGGCTCCGAGCAGTACTTC. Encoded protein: CSARDLLTSGMWGSEQYF.

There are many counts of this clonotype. The CDR3 DNA sequence: TGCAGCGTTGAAGGGAGAGAATACGAGCAGTACTTC. Its translation is CSVEGREYEQYF. This rearrangement joins TRBV29-1 to TRBJ2-7, with D unclear. Germline V CDR1 and CDR2: SQVTM, ANQGSEA. Trimming took off 1 base at V and 4 bases at J, with 8 bases between the two ends. This CDR3 comprises 12 residues.

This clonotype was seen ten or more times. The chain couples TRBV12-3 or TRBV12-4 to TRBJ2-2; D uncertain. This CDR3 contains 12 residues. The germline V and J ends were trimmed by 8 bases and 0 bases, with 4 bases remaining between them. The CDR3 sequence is CASWPNTGELFF. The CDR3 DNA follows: TGTGCCAGCTGGCCGAACACCGGGGAGCTGTTTTTT.

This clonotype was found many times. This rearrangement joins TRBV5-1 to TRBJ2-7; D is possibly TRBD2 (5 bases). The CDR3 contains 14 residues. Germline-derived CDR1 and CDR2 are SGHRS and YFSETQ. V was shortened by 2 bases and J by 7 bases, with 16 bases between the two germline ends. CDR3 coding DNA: TGCGCCAGCAGCTTCTCCCGGGCGACGGGGGAGCAGTACTTC. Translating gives CASSFSRATGEQYF.

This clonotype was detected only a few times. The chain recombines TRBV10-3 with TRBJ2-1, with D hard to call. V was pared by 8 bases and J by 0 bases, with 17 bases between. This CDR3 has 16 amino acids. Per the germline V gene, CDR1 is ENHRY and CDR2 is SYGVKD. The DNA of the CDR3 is TGTGCCATCGCAATGTTTCAGAACTACTCCTACAATGAGCAGTTCTTC. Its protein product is CAIAMFQNYSYNEQFF.

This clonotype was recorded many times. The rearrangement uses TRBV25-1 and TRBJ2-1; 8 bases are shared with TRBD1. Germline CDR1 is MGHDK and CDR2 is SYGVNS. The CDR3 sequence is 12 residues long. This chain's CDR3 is CLPGQDYNEQFF. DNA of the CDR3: TGTCTCCCGGGACAGGACTACAATGAGCAGTTCTTC.

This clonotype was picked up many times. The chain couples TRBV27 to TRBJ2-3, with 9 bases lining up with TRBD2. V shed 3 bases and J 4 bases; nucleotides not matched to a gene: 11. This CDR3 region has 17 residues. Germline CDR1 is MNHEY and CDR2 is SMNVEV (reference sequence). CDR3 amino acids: CASSFGILAGEADTQYF. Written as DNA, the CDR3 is TGTGCCAGCAGTTTTGGGATATTAGCGGGAGAGGCAGATACGCAGTATTTT.

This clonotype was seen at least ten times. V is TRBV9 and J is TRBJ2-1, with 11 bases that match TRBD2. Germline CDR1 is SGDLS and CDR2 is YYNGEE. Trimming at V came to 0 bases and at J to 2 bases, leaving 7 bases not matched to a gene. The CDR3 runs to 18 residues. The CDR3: CASSVATGTSGTYNEQFF. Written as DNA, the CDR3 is TGTGCCAGCAGCGTAGCTACTGGGACTAGCGGCACCTACAATGAGCAGTTCTTC.

The CDR3 sequence: CASGTFRGSSKVEAFF. The DNA for the CDR3 is TGTGCCAGCGGCACGTTTCGGGGGTCCTCAAAAGTTGAAGCTTTCTTT. V gene TRBV6-2 or TRBV6-3 combines with J gene TRBJ1-1, with a possible D match to TRBD1 (5 bases). Looked up from germline, CDR1 is MNHEY and CDR2 is SVGEGT. The CDR3 length is 16 residues. V shed 8 bases and J shed 7 bases, with 26 bases lying between them.

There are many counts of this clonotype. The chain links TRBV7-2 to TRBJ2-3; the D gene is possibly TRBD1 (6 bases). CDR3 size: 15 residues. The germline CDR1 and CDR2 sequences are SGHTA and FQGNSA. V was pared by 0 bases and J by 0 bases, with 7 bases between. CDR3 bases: TGTGCCAGCAGCTTAGCCCAGGGGAGCACAGATACGCAGTATTTT. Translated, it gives CASSLAQGSTDTQYF.

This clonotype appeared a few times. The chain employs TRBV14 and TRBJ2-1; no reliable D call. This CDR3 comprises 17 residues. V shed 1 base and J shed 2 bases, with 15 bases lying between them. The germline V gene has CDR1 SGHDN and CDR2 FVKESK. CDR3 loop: CASSQVTVKSPYNEQFF. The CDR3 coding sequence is TGTGCCAGCAGCCAAGTGACGGTGAAATCCCCCTACAATGAGCAGTTCTTC. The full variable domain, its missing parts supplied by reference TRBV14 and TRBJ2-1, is EAGVTQFPSHSVIEKGQTVTLRCDPISGHDNLYWYRRVMGKEIKFLLHFVKESKQDESGMPNNRFLAERTGGTYSTLKVQPAELEDSGVYFCASSQVTVKSPYNEQFFGPGTRLTVL.